This T cell receptor (beta chain) was obtained from a study of response to subunit inactivated influenza vaccine. Whole-study findings and limits: Each seasonal influenza vaccination, the authors suggested, recruits few new T cells.

This CDR3 comprises 20 residues. V dropped 2 bases and J dropped 1 base, with 25 bases sitting between them. Germline V gives CDR1 MNHEY, CDR2 SVGEGT. TCRdb redid the calling of the RT-PCR reads with MiXCR, one entry per CDR3 protein. Among hundreds of thousands of distinct CDR3 sequences listed, approximately 17% were seen once. This clonotype was counted between two and nine times. What it recognizes is unknown. The V call is TRBV6-2 or TRBV6-3, the J call TRBJ2-3, with D possibly being TRBD2 (5 bases). The clonotype comes from a man between 50 and 59 years old who received an inactivated influenza vaccine. Sequencing was performed on PBMCs from blood, taken 5 days after vaccination. This CDR3 is CASSYPTAGFVGMGTDTQYF. The CDR3, as DNA: TGTGCCAGCAGTTACCCCACCGCTGGGTTTGTCGGGATGGGCACAGATACGCAGTATTTT.